Detailed here is one T cell receptor (beta chain). Its antigen remains unidentified. No base quality information exists; no much larger clone differs at one position. This record belongs to a study of blood T cells in healthy people across ages (dated by TCRdb to the mid-2010s). Some background on the complete study: In model experiments, template switching captured roughly one uniquely barcoded TCR beta cDNA molecule for every two T cells. Two additional independent replicas of 1 million unique cDNA reads from the same blood draw were analyzed for two donors (one aged 18 to 29 and one aged 80 or older). Donors were grouped into four age groups: young (average roughly 17 years), middle-aged (about 38), aged (about 59) and long-lived (approximately 81). To track age-related changes in TCR beta repertoire diversity, the study relied on deep sequencing normalized with unique cDNA molecular identifiers.

The study at large found these results: Compared with the aged group, the long-lived group had more naive CD4+ T cells, fewer expanded clones and increased TCR diversity, a pattern suggesting age selection. Estimates of total diversity based on one million sequenced T cells were regarded as lower bounds and as underestimates. As age increased, observed TCR beta diversity per million T cells dropped in a roughly linear way, and a significant reduction was already evident by age 40. Donor CMV infection status was unknown, potentially confounding age-related changes in expanded clonotypes. Bulk unsorted PBMC profiling prevented conclusive comparison of naive and antigen-experienced compartments. There was a strong correlation between observed TCR beta diversity and the percentage of naive T cells measured by flow cytometry.

The receptor library was made with 5' RACE. Sequencing was performed on an Illumina HiSeq 2500. The second PCR ran for about 6 to 12 cycles and used a J-beta primer mix along with a sample-barcoded 5' primer. A unique molecular identifier was introduced onto each TCR beta cDNA molecule by a template-switch 5' adaptor carrying 12 random nucleotides. Each sample yielded at least 2.5 million CDR3-containing paired-end reads. First-strand cDNA was synthesized from all RNA with the Mint cDNA synthesis kit, primed by a TRBC-specific oligonucleotide. Following uracil-DNA glycosylase treatment, a first 18-cycle PCR with universal primers M1SS and BC2_uni_R was performed on all cDNA. In the authors' own workflow: For normalization, 1 million high-quality reads were randomly selected from each sample, with every read carrying a distinct molecular identifier. Instead of being binned into consensus sequences, reads with shared molecular identifiers were discarded. MiTCR, with a Q25 quality threshold and the strictest error-elimination algorithm, was used for CDR3 identification, clonotype clustering and error correction. Lower-bound total TCR beta diversity was estimated with a nonparametric unseen species model using Euler transformation. TCRdb trimmed public reads at Q25 via fastp, called clones via MiXCR and kept in-frame beta chains. All rows with the same CDR3 protein become a single entry with the most common DNA and genes. The V and J calls here are based on TCRdb, not the publication. Recorded for this sample are some 890,000 distinct CDR3 sequences; 25% to 35% of them occurred a single time. Together, the top ten hold 10% to 13% of the sample.

Donors were under 40 systemically healthy Caucasian individuals from Russia aged 6 to 90 years. Each donor gave ten milliliters of peripheral blood, collected into EDTA-treated Vacutainer tubes. Ficoll-Paque density-gradient centrifugation was used to isolate PBMCs, with at least 7 million per sample. Total RNA was extracted from PBMCs with Trizol reagent, with at least 5.5 micrograms obtained per sample. Naive CD45RAhigh/CD27high T cell percentages were measured by flow cytometry on a PBMC aliquot from every donor. Looking up the germline V gene yields CDR1 MDHEN and CDR2 SYDVKM. Trimming removed 6 bases from V and 5 bases from J, leaving 11 bases between the germline ends. The CDR3 runs 14 residues from the cysteine to the phenylalanine. The retained sequence is limited to the CDR3, 42 bases, with the frame set at the first base. These data also formed part of another study, on T cells of mothers and their children. The second study, in turn, reports: The donors were nine systemically healthy Caucasian individuals, made up of three mothers and their six children. cDNA synthesis consumed the entire amount of extracted RNA, loaded at approximately 1.5 ug RNA in each 15 ul reaction. In the second PCR, the M1S primer added sample barcodes and 2-4 random nucleotides. Each mother yielded over 10 million TCR beta CDR3 reads and each child 3 million to 3.5 million reads. Thymic selection similarly shapes TCR recombination output in related and unrelated pairs, with minor effect from inherited differences. Normalized repertoire overlap was always found to be slightly, but never significantly, higher in related mother-child pairs than in unrelated mother-child pairs. No persistent microchimeric T cell clones were detected, at a sensitivity of about 100 clones per million clonotypes. The study used deep NGS to compare TCR beta repertoires of mothers and children, seeking features distinguishing related mother-child pairs from unrelated individuals. On average, the children were about 10 +/- 4 years old, while the mothers were approximately 40 +/- 4 years old. After adapter ligation was performed with NEBNext reagents, the libraries were sequenced on an Illumina HiSeq 2000 with 100+100 nt paired-end reads. To prevent cross-contamination, the mother and child libraries were prepared one month apart and sequenced in separate runs. Each donor had between about 450,000 and 2,100,000 distinct TCR beta clonotypes identified. Naive TCR beta clonotypes were estimated from low-frequency clonotypes matched to each donor's FACS-determined naive share, without sorting.

This receptor was obtained from a middle-aged woman in good health. Sequencing input: blood. The chain was built from TRBV28 and TRBJ1-6; there is no confident call for the D gene. CDR3 region: CASSPGRNNSPLHF. The sequenced DNA is TGTGCCAGCAGCCCTGGACGGAATAATTCACCCCTCCACTTT.